The 13 T cell receptor beta chains reported below all come from one sample, sequenced in a study of T cell responses to AZD1222 COVID-19 vaccine. Profiled with immunoSEQ multiplex PCR; TCRdb holds only in-frame clones, not every one. Here the sample spans about 100,000 clones, about 87% being singletons. This specimen consisted of peripheral blood, obtained on day 0 of AZD1222 vaccination. The receptors come from an adult in good health.

V usage is TRBV7-9 and J usage is TRBJ1-5; 7 nucleotides align to TRBD1. V was clipped by 4 bases and J by 5 bases; unmatched bases: 11. The CDR3 is 16 amino acids. From germline, CDR1 is SEHNR and CDR2 FQNEAQ (reference sequence). The CDR3 DNA follows: TGTGCCAGCAGCTCTAACAGGGGAGGATCGGATCAGCCCCAGCATTTT. It translates to CASSSNRGGSDQPQHF.

This clone was seen once. The chain couples TRBV7-9 to TRBJ2-6; no definite D call. Germline assignment: CDR1 SEHNR and CDR2 FQNEAQ (reference sequence). The V and J ends lost 4 bases and 4 bases respectively, with 8 bases between them. The CDR3 extends over 14 amino acids. The CDR3 bases are TGTGCCAGCAGCTCCTCCGGGGGGGCCAACGTCCTGACTTTC. It is translated as CASSSSGGANVLTF.

The rearrangement links TRBV2 to TRBJ2-3; D may be TRBD2 (5 bases). V was trimmed by 9 bases and J by 2 bases, leaving 15 bases between them. The length of the CDR3 is 14 residues. The germline V gene has CDR1 SNHLY and CDR2 FYNNEI. This CDR3 is CASKARGTTDTQYF. As DNA, the CDR3 is TGTGCCAGTAAAGCCCGGGGTACCACAGATACGCAGTATTTT.

Here the CDR3 DNA reads TGCGCCAGCAGTAATCCCGGACTAGCGGGGCGGGATACGCAGTATTTT. This translates into CASSNPGLAGRDTQYF. This sequence joins TRBV5-1 and TRBJ2-3; 12 nucleotides match TRBD2. The V segment lost 5 bases and the J segment 6 bases; nucleotides outside the gene matches: 10. Per the germline V gene, CDR1 is SGHRS and CDR2 is YFSETQ. The CDR3 spans 16 residues.

V is TRBV29-1 and J is TRBJ2-7; D call uncertain. Trimming left V 4 bases short and J 5 bases short, with 6 bases between. CDR1 is SQVTM, CDR2 ANQGSEA, per germline. The CDR3 runs 10 residues. CDR3 residues: CSVGSNEQYF. The CDR3 DNA reads TGCAGCGTTGGTTCCAACGAGCAGTACTTC.

This chain joins TRBV18 and TRBJ2-7; 7 bases line up with TRBD1. J lost 0 bases, V lost 4 bases, and 6 bases had no gene match. CDR1 and CDR2 (germline): KGHSH, LQKENI. This CDR3 region has 15 residues. CDR3 sequence: CASSLGTASSYEQYF. The CDR3 coding sequence is TGTGCCAGCTCACTGGGGACAGCCAGCTCCTACGAGCAGTACTTC. The complete variable domain, with remaining parts taken from reference TRBV18 and TRBJ2-7, reads NAGVMQNPRHLVRRRGQEARLRCSPMKGHSHVYWYRQLPEEGLKFMVYLQKENIIDESGMPKERFSAEFPKEGPSILRIQQVVRGDSAAYFCASSLGTASSYEQYFGPGTRLTVT.

The chain is built from TRBV25-1 and TRBJ1-4; D uncertain. Germline CDR1 MGHDK, CDR2 SYGVNS. V was clipped by 2 bases and J by 4 bases, with 11 bases between them. The CDR3 covers 15 residues. Written as DNA, the CDR3 is TGTGCCAGCAGTGAAACCGTTAGGTTTAATGAAAAACTGTTTTTT. Translated, it gives CASSETVRFNEKLFF.

For the CDR3, the DNA is TGTGCCAGCAGCTTAGCGTCCGGGGTCACTGGAAACACCATATATTTT. This sequence encodes CASSLASGVTGNTIYF. The V call is TRBV7-9, the J call TRBJ1-3; D gene uncertain. V shed 0 bases and J shed 2 bases, with 11 bases lying between them. Germline CDR1 reads SEHNR; CDR2 reads FQNEAQ (reference sequence). The CDR3 has 16 amino acids.

This clone was counted once. The chain couples TRBV19 to TRBJ1-4; possible D gene TRBD1, 5 bases. Trimming removed 7 bases from V and 7 bases from J, with 16 bases in between. Looked up from germline, CDR1 is LNHDA and CDR2 is SQIVND (reference sequence). The CDR3 runs 14 residues. The CDR3 DNA reads TGTGCCAGTACTTCAGGACAAATATCTGAAAAACTGTTTTTT. It codes for CASTSGQISEKLFF.

V and J are TRBV3-1 (or the pseudogene TRBV3-2) and TRBJ2-7, with D uncertain. This CDR3 is 14 amino acids long. The V end lost 3 bases, the J end lost 2 bases, and 11 bases lay between the germline ends. Germline CDR1 and CDR2: LGHDT and YNNKEL (reference sequence). In nucleotides, the CDR3 is TGTGCCAGCAGCCATAGAACAATTACCTACGAGCAGTACTTC. Amino acids: CASSHRTITYEQYF.

This clone was counted a few times. This rearrangement joins TRBV28 to TRBJ2-7; maybe TRBD2 (6 bases). This CDR3 spans 14 amino acids. Germline CDR1 MDHEN, CDR2 SYDVKM. The germline V and J ends were trimmed by 4 bases and 2 bases, with 12 bases remaining between them. The CDR3 DNA sequence: TGTGCCAGCAGTTCCGGGAGTTGGGCCTACGAGCAGTACTTC. It codes for CASSSGSWAYEQYF.

The gene calls are TRBV6-6 and TRBJ2-5; 9 bases align to TRBD2. The CDR3 contains 15 residues. V shed 6 bases, J shed 2 bases, and the junction held 7 bases outside the gene matches. The germline V gene has CDR1 MNHNY and CDR2 SVGAGI (reference sequence). The CDR3 DNA follows: TGTGCCAGCAGAGGGCTAGCGGGGAGACAAGAGACCCAGTACTTC. Its translation: CASRGLAGRQETQYF.

The rearrangement joins TRBV24-1 to TRBJ1-5; D is undetermined. CDR1 and CDR2 (germline): KGHDR, SFDVKD. The CDR3 contains 15 residues. Trimming shortened V by 9 bases and J by 1 base, and 15 bases separated the two germline ends. The CDR3 loop reads CATGQARESNQPQHF. CDR3 DNA sequence: TGTGCCACCGGCCAGGCAAGAGAGAGCAATCAGCCCCAGCATTTT.